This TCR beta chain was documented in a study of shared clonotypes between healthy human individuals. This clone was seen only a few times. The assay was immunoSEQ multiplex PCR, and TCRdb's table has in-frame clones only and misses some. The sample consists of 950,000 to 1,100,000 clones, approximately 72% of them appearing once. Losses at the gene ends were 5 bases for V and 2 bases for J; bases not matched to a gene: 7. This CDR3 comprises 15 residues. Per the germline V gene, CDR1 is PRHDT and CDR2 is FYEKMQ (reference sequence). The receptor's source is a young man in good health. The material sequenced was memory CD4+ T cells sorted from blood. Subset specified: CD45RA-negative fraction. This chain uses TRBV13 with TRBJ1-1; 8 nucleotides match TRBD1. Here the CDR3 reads CASSTWTGPNTEAFF. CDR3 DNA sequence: TGTGCCAGCAGCACCTGGACAGGGCCCAACACTGAAGCTTTCTTT.